A single sample is the source of the 14 T cell receptor beta chains below, sequenced in a study of shared clonotypes between healthy human individuals (dated by TCRdb to the early 2020s). Libraries were constructed by the immunoSEQ multiplex PCR assay. As stored in TCRdb, this immuneACCESS dataset retains in-frame rearrangements with V and J assigned. A fraction of the clones does not appear; measured against another copy, unresolved V genes explain less than half of the discrepancy, and the remainder lacks a known reason. In all, the sample holds millions of clones, and around nine tenths of those were seen once. The biggest ten clones account for 0.11% to 0.15% of the sample. The sample comprised naive CD4+ T cells sorted from blood. Per the publication, the cell subset or site label means: CD45RA+ positively selected. The receptor source for this set is a man younger than 35 in good health.

The V call is TRBV5-1, the J call TRBJ2-7; no clear D gene. Trimming took 2 bases from V and 0 from J, leaving 12 bases between them. Germline CDR1 is SGHRS and CDR2 is YFSETQ. This CDR3 contains 15 residues. The CDR3 bases are TGCGCCAGCAGCTTATCGCTGAGCAGCTCCTACGAGCAGTACTTC. Amino acid sequence: CASSLSLSSSYEQYF.

This rearrangement joins TRBV30 to TRBJ2-7; tentative D call: TRBD1 (6 bases). The germline gives CDR1 GTSNPN, CDR2 SVGIG (reference sequence). Trimming left V 2 bases short and J 1 base short, with 12 bases between. This CDR3 region has 14 residues. The CDR3 region has the DNA TGTGCCTGGAGTTGGGGGCAATTTTCCTACGAGCAGTACTTC. It codes for CAWSWGQFSYEQYF.

The rearrangement links TRBV6-5 to TRBJ1-1; perhaps TRBD1 as D (6 bases). The V gene's germline CDR1 is MNHEY and CDR2 SVGAGI. The CDR3 is made up of 14 amino acids. The ends were cut back, 10 bases at V and 3 bases at J, with 18 bases in the middle. CDR3 protein: CATGPRGGDTEAFF. The DNA of the CDR3 is TGTGCCACGGGTCCCAGGGGTGGGGACACTGAAGCTTTCTTT.

Comment on this clone: Other DNA sequences in this specimen translate into the identical CDR3. V and J are TRBV5-1 and TRBJ2-5, with no clear D. Per germline, CDR1 SGHRS and CDR2 YFSETQ. The CDR3 runs 15 residues. V was trimmed by 0 bases and J by 5 bases, leaving 14 bases between them. The CDR3 protein is CASSLASGDGETQYF. The DNA for the CDR3 is TGCGCCAGCAGCTTGGCTTCTGGGGATGGGGAGACCCAGTACTTC.

The J gene is TRBJ2-6, the V gene TRBV19, with a tentative D call TRBD1 (6 bases). The CDR3 contains 17 residues. Germline CDR1 LNHDA, CDR2 SQIVND (reference sequence). The V gene lost 4 bases and the J gene lost 0 bases, with 13 bases spanning the gap. CDR3: CASSTIDRRSGANVLTF. For the CDR3, the DNA is TGTGCCAGTAGTACGATCGACAGGCGCTCTGGGGCCAACGTCCTGACTTTC.

The chain uses TRBV4-2 and TRBJ1-3; 7 bases map to TRBD1. CDR3 length: 17 residues. Germline CDR1 and CDR2: LGHNA and YNFKEQ. With 4 bases clipped from V and 8 bases from J, the junction kept 17 bases outside the gene matches. For the CDR3, the DNA is TGTGCCAGCAGCCCAGGGGGGGGTGGCCACCCTGAAGACACCATATATTTT. Amino acid sequence: CASSPGGGGHPEDTIYF.

V gene TRBV4-1 combines with J gene TRBJ2-3; 16 nucleotides agree with TRBD2. Losses at the gene ends were 2 bases for V and 5 bases for J; bases not matched to a gene: 10. The length of the CDR3 is 19 residues. Germline assignment: CDR1 MGHRA and CDR2 YSYEKL. The CDR3, as DNA: TGCGCCAGCAGCCAAACAACCGGGACTAGCGGGGGGGCGAGAGATACGCAGTATTTT. This encodes CASSQTTGTSGGARDTQYF.

CDR3 loop: CASSFVGWGDYGYTF. CDR3 bases: TGTGCCAGCAGCTTCGTAGGGTGGGGCGACTATGGCTACACCTTC. The gene calls are TRBV2 and TRBJ1-2, with D possibly matching TRBD1 (5 bases). The CDR3 contains 15 residues. V lost 6 bases, J lost 3 bases, and 17 bases lay in between. Germline-derived CDR1 and CDR2 are SNHLY and FYNNEI.

V is TRBV9 and J is TRBJ1-4; possibly TRBD1 for D (5 bases). Germline loops: CDR1 SGDLS, CDR2 YYNGEE. Trimming left V 0 bases short and J 8 bases short, with 14 bases between. The CDR3 loop spans 15 amino acids. CDR3 residues: CASSVDEGLGEKLFF. In nucleotides, the CDR3 is TGTGCCAGCAGCGTAGATGAGGGGCTAGGGGAAAAACTGTTTTTT.

The chain recombines TRBV25-1 with TRBJ1-6; 7 bases are shared with TRBD1. The J segment lost 7 bases and the V segment lost 6 bases, leaving 6 bases of the junction unmatched. The CDR3 totals 14 residues. CDR1 MGHDK and CDR2 SYGVNS come from the germline V gene. The CDR3 nucleotides are TGTGCCAGCAGCACCGGGACAGCGAATTCACCCCTCCACTTT. The encoded protein is CASSTGTANSPLHF.

The J gene is TRBJ2-3, the V gene TRBV6-6; 11 nucleotides line up with TRBD1. Germline V gene sequence: CDR1 MNHNY, CDR2 SVGAGI (reference sequence). This CDR3 is built from 16 residues. Trimming cost V 2 bases and J 4 bases; bases outside gene matches: 5. CDR3 sequence (DNA): TGTGCCAGCAGTTACGTGGGACAGGGGGTCGCAGATACGCAGTATTTT. This encodes CASSYVGQGVADTQYF.

The V call is TRBV6-5, the J call TRBJ2-3; D remains ambiguous. Germline values: CDR1 MNHEY, CDR2 SVGAGI. Trimming pared 3 bases from V and 6 bases from J, leaving 10 bases between. The CDR3 is made up of 13 amino acids. CDR3 coding DNA: TGTGCCAGCAGTTATGGCAGTGAGGATACGCAGTATTTT. Its protein product is CASSYGSEDTQYF.

The J gene is TRBJ2-3, the V gene TRBV5-1, with 7 bases identical to TRBD1. Germline values: CDR1 SGHRS, CDR2 YFSETQ. Trimming at V came to 4 bases and at J to 5 bases, leaving 7 bases not matched to a gene. The length of the CDR3 is 14 residues. The CDR3 DNA follows: TGCGCCAGCAGCCCACAGGGGCGCGGAGATACGCAGTATTTT. Translation: CASSPQGRGDTQYF.

The rearrangement links TRBV7-8 to TRBJ2-7; TRBD1 or TRBD2 may be the D gene (5 bases each). This CDR3 contains 14 residues. CDR1 is SGHVS, CDR2 FQNEAQ, per germline. The germline V and J ends were trimmed by 6 bases and 2 bases, with 14 bases remaining between them. CDR3 nucleotides: TGTGCCAGCAGTTCGGGACGGAAAACCTACGAGCAGTACTTC. It codes for CASSSGRKTYEQYF.